This TCR beta chain was identified during a study of blood T cell repertoires in COVID-19. Turning to the study itself: PBMCs, B-cell-depleted T cells, or T cells were the source of the cDNA or gDNA that made up the material.

Cohort allocation depended upon clinical history that participants reported. Recovery among Cohort 3 donors was established by two negative PCRs, clearance, or symptom resolution. The CDR3 loop spans 15 amino acids. The germline V gene has CDR1 SQVTM and CDR2 ANQGSEA. J gave up 2 bases and V 6 bases, and 7 bases lay outside the gene matches. The sample holds many counts of this clone. Data came from immunoSEQ multiplex PCR; TCRdb stores just in-frame clones and leaves some out. This sample carries approximately 150,000 clones, 80% of them seen once, and the ten largest clones take 5% to 6%. The receptor was derived from a middle-aged man who had recovered from COVID-19. The specimen sequenced was PBMCs or T cells enriched from blood (not recorded which). The chain recombines TRBV29-1 with TRBJ2-3, with 11 bases lining up with TRBD2. The CDR3 here is CSVLTSGVSTDTQYF. CDR3 DNA: TGCAGCGTCTTGACTAGCGGGGTCTCCACAGATACGCAGTATTTT.